Below, one T cell receptor beta chain is given with its context. Its antigen is not yet known. Base-call qualities are not available, and no considerably larger clone is one nucleotide away. There are 14 amino acids in the CDR3, from cysteine to phenylalanine inclusive. CDR3 DNA only is kept here, 42 bases in frame from base 1. The germline V gene sets CDR1 to SGHTA and CDR2 to FQGNSA. V sheds 3 bases and J sheds 0 bases, leaving 8 bases between their ends. This entry belongs to a study of immune evolution from preneoplasia to lung adenocarcinoma (dated by TCRdb to about 2021). For the study in its entirety: No AAH lesions showed HLA loss of heterozygosity, compared with about 7.2% of AIS, less than 18% of MIA and around a third of ADC lesions. Immune contexture across lung adenocarcinoma precursors and invasive adenocarcinoma was profiled using immune gene expression, TCR sequencing and multiplex immunofluorescence. Resected precursor lesions (AAH, AIS, MIA) and invasive adenocarcinomas were compared with paired morphologically normal lung tissue. The sample size depended on which specimens were available, not on a prior power calculation. The immune data were combined with whole exome sequencing and methylation data from the same cohort of nodules. The overall cohort was made up of a few dozen patients with pulmonary nodules who had surgical resection. TCR sequencing data came from approximately 56 patients. According to the study, 105 samples were used for TCR sequencing. Class I HLA alleles were inferred from exome data with POLYSOLVER, and allele-specific HLA loss was detected with LOHHLA.

Between about 2014 and 2017, the patients underwent resection in either Japan or China. The histologic diagnosis of each case was independently confirmed on H&E slides by two lung cancer pathologists. Premalignant or tumor cells were enriched for nucleic acid extraction by macro-dissection performed after pathologic assessment. FFPE tissue was used for DNA isolation with the AllPrep DNA/RNA FFPE Kit. Using the immunoSEQ hsTCRbeta Kit, TCR beta CDR3 regions were sequenced from DNA. In the source study's methods: TCR sequencing data were analysed with the ImmunoSEQ Analyzer. T cell clonality was defined as 1 minus Pielou's evenness computed on productive rearrangements. To measure T cell diversity, the inverse Simpson index was applied to productive templates. T cell density was defined as TCR beta template counts normalized to usable DNA, with usable DNA estimated by amplifying and sequencing housekeeping genes. Two-sided Kruskal-Wallis tests were used to compare TCR metrics between histologic stages. The table comes from immuneACCESS by way of TCRdb, which keeps in-frame sequences with V and J called. Part of the clones is missing from these tables; in studies checked, under half for an unresolved V gene and the rest for unknown reasons. V, J and clone size are taken as reported in that table, and D and trimming were inferred from the DNA itself. The sample table records several thousand clones; 86% of these occur just once. The ten largest clones take up about 2.9% of the sample.

Overall results and qualifications from the work: Clonality was highest in normal lung, while later-stage lesions appeared to have lower clonality but higher T cell density and diversity. Because all patients were from Japan and China, applicability to Western populations was uncertain. T cell clonality was highest in KRAS-mutant nodules compared with EGFR-mutant or double wild-type lesions. Normal lung had the highest top T cell clone frequencies, which appeared to decline progressively from AAH through AIS, MIA and invasive adenocarcinoma. The findings rested on association rather than direct causation, and larger cohorts with long-term follow-up and longitudinal biopsies were considered necessary.

This TCR came from a person between 70 and 80 years old with lung adenocarcinoma. What was sequenced was FFPE minimally invasive lung adenocarcinoma tissue. In the paper's terms, the cell subset or site label means: micro-invasive lung adenocarcinoma (MIA). The V and J genes are TRBV7-2 and TRBJ1-2; no D gene call is confident. The nucleotide sequence is given as TGTGCCAGCAGCTTGTGGGCTGCTAACTATGGCTACACCTTC. It specifies CASSLWAANYGYTF.